A single T cell receptor beta chain is shown here with its context. Its antigen is unidentified. This sample is part of a study of T cells in narcolepsy. Clones were read by immunoSEQ multiplex PCR, and TCRdb kept only the in-frame ones, dropping some. The sample shows around 31,000 clones, 75% to 90% of them seen only once. The CDR3 totals 12 residues. Germline lookup yields CDR1 SNHLY and CDR2 FYNNEI. V lost 4 bases to trimming and J lost 6 bases, with 10 bases between them. Study-wide points: Blood of same and different patients, but not healthy controls, reportedly held recurring autoreactive clonotypes.

The sequenced sample was CD45RA- memory CD4+ T cells from PBMCs. The rearrangement links TRBV2 to TRBJ2-7, with D perhaps matching TRBD1 (5 bases). The receptor's source is a human donor with narcolepsy. The CDR3 here is CASSGQYSEQYF. Here the CDR3 DNA reads TGTGCCAGCAGTGGACAGTACAGCGAGCAGTACTTC.